Below are 21 T cell receptor beta chains sequenced from a single sample in a study of shared clonotypes between healthy human individuals. Profiled with immunoSEQ multiplex PCR; TCRdb holds only in-frame clones, not every one. The sample holds hundreds of thousands of clones, 92% seen once. As defined, naive CD8 cells were CD45RO-negative and positively selected for CCR7, with terminally differentiated effector memory CD45RA+ cells excluded. Sequencing was performed on naive CD8+ T cells sorted from blood. These receptors were obtained from a man younger than 40 in good health.

This chain links TRBV28 with TRBJ2-7, with 14 bases identical to TRBD2. There are 16 residues in the CDR3. With V trimmed by 6 bases and J by 3 bases, 7 bases remained unmatched. Germline lookup yields CDR1 MDHEN and CDR2 SYDVKM. In DNA form, the CDR3 reads TGTGCCAGCAGGAAGGGGACTAGCGGGAGTATCTACGAGCAGTACTTC. It specifies CASRKGTSGSIYEQYF.

This clone was found many times. The chain links TRBV7-6 to TRBJ1-4, with 10 bases that match TRBD1. The ends lost 5 bases at V and 8 bases at J; junction bases unmatched: 8. CDR1 SGHVS and CDR2 FNYEAQ come from the germline V gene. This CDR3 spans 15 amino acids. CDR3 residues: CASSAGTGEGEKLFF. CDR3 nucleotides: TGTGCCAGCAGCGCAGGGACAGGGGAGGGCGAAAAACTGTTTTTT.

This chain connects TRBV6-5 to TRBJ1-2; D is unclear. The length of the CDR3 is 15 residues. CDR1 is MNHEY and CDR2 is SVGAGI in the germline V gene. V was trimmed by 0 bases and J by 6 bases, leaving 14 bases between them. This CDR3 is CASSYSIPTGDGYTF. Written as DNA, the CDR3 is TGTGCCAGCAGTTACTCTATTCCCACCGGCGATGGCTACACCTTC.

The chain couples TRBV28 to TRBJ2-7; 8 bases fit TRBD1. The germline gives CDR1 MDHEN, CDR2 SYDVKM. The CDR3 consists of 13 residues. Unmatched junction bases numbered 5, after V lost 8 bases and J lost 2 bases. DNA for the CDR3: TGTGCCAGCGAAGGGACAGGCACCTACGAGCAGTACTTC. It codes for CASEGTGTYEQYF.

This chain connects TRBV7-2 to TRBJ1-2, with 7 positions matching TRBD1. V lost 1 base and J lost 8; bases outside the gene matches: 7. The CDR3 totals 14 residues. The germline CDR1 and CDR2 sequences are SGHTA and FQGNSA. As DNA, the CDR3 is TGTGCCAGCAGCTTAGAATCGAGACAGGGAGGCTACACCTTC. Amino acid sequence: CASSLESRQGGYTF.

The chain recombines TRBV5-5 with TRBJ1-5; weak D call: TRBD1 (6 bases). Trimming stripped 5 bases from V and 4 bases from J, with 16 bases between. The CDR3 covers 15 residues. From germline, CDR1 is SGHKS and CDR2 YYEKEE (reference sequence). CDR3 DNA: TGTGCCAGCAGTCTTTACAGGGCCCTTAATCAGCCCCAGCATTTT. This codes for CASSLYRALNQPQHF.

In the case of this clone: Additional DNA sequences in this sample encode the identical CDR3. The chain has TRBV7-9 and TRBJ2-2, with D hard to call. CDR1 is SEHNR, CDR2 FQNEAQ, per germline (reference sequence). CDR3 length: 11 amino acids. Trimming shortened V by 2 bases and J by 9 bases, and 4 bases separated the two germline ends. In nucleotides, the CDR3 is TGTGCCAGCAGCTTAACCCGGGAGCTGTTTTTT. It translates to CASSLTRELFF. Full variable domain (rest looked up from reference TRBV7-9 and TRBJ2-2): DTGVSQNPRHKITKRGQNVTFRCDPISEHNRLYWYRQTLGQGPEFLTYFQNEAQLEKSRLLSDRFSAERPKGSFSTLEIQRTEQGDSAMYLCASSLTRELFFGEGSRLTVL.

The chain couples TRBV6-5 to TRBJ2-1; D is possibly TRBD2 (7 bases). V was shortened by 5 bases and J by 8 bases, with 19 bases between the two germline ends. Germline V lookup: CDR1 MNHEY, CDR2 SVGAGI. The CDR3 contains 15 residues. In DNA, the CDR3 is TGTGCCAGCAGTCCGAATGGGGGGGCGGGAGATGAGCAGTTCTTC. Its protein is CASSPNGGAGDEQFF.

V usage is TRBV7-9 and J usage is TRBJ1-1, with D tentatively TRBD1 (5 bases). This CDR3 is 15 amino acids long. The V gene lost 2 bases and the J gene lost 7 bases, with 17 bases spanning the gap. Looked up from germline, CDR1 is SEHNR and CDR2 is FQNEAQ (reference sequence). The CDR3 sequence: CASSLTGLAAREAFF. Written as DNA, the CDR3 is TGTGCCAGCAGCTTAACGGGACTAGCCGCTCGTGAAGCTTTCTTT.

This rearrangement joins TRBV7-8 to TRBJ2-5; possibly TRBD1 for D (6 bases). The CDR3 extends over 16 amino acids. The V end was cut by 4 bases, the J end by 2 bases, with 17 bases between. Germline V lookup: CDR1 SGHVS, CDR2 FQNEAQ. For the CDR3, the DNA is TGTGCCAGCAGCTACTCAAGGGGACACCCGCAAGAGACCCAGTACTTC. Protein sequence: CASSYSRGHPQETQYF.

The chain joins TRBV4-1 to TRBJ1-1; a weak D match, TRBD1 (6 bases). Per germline, CDR1 MGHRA and CDR2 YSYEKL. Between the trimmed V and J ends, which lost 3 bases and 7 bases, there was a span of 12 bases. The CDR3 has 13 residues. The CDR3 DNA sequence: TGCGCCAGCAGCCAGTACAGGGAAGATGAAGCTTTCTTT. Translating it yields CASSQYREDEAFF.

This chain connects TRBV18 to TRBJ1-4, with D unclear. There are 14 residues in the CDR3. Trimming removed 1 base at V and 7 bases at J, with 10 bases between. The germline V gene has CDR1 KGHSH and CDR2 LQKENI. CDR3 sequence: CASSPLGNIEKLFF. DNA for the CDR3: TGTGCCAGCTCACCACTGGGGAATATTGAAAAACTGTTTTTT.

This clone was seen just once. The chain employs TRBV7-3 and TRBJ1-2; perhaps TRBD1 as D (5 bases). The CDR3 extends over 15 amino acids. Trimming cost V 0 bases and J 6 bases, with 14 bases left between them. Germline V gene lookup returns CDR1 SGHTA and CDR2 FQGTGA. The CDR3 coding sequence is TGTGCCAGCAGCTTAACGGGATGGGGGTCGGATGGCTACACCTTC. It is translated as CASSLTGWGSDGYTF.

The chain couples TRBV4-1 to TRBJ2-3; a possible D gene is TRBD2 (5 bases). The CDR3 loop spans 17 amino acids. The V gene's germline CDR1 is MGHRA and CDR2 YSYEKL. Trimming took 2 bases from V and 0 from J, leaving 15 bases between them. The CDR3 bases are TGCGCCAGCAGCCAACCTCCCCAGCCGGGGAGCACAGATACGCAGTATTTT. Protein: CASSQPPQPGSTDTQYF.

The sample holds one count of this clone. The chain links TRBV28 to TRBJ2-3; D is undetermined. This CDR3 is 11 amino acids long. Germline V gene sequence: CDR1 MDHEN, CDR2 SYDVKM. V dropped 5 bases and J dropped 11 bases, with 11 bases sitting between them. The CDR3 coding sequence is TGTGCCAGCAGTCCCCACCGGAGGCAGTATTTT. Encoded protein: CASSPHRRQYF.

The CDR3 loop is CASSDAQGVGYGYTF. The CDR3 nucleotides read TGTGCCAGCAGCGATGCCCAGGGGGTTGGCTATGGCTACACCTTC. This chain joins TRBV7-9 and TRBJ1-2; 7 bases are a match to TRBD1. The CDR3 sequence is 15 residues long. CDR1 and CDR2 (germline): SEHNR, FQNEAQ (reference sequence). The V and J ends lost 5 bases and 4 bases, in that order; junction bases with no gene match: 10.

This clone was observed once. This chain joins TRBV18 and TRBJ2-1; 8 nucleotides align to TRBD1. The CDR3 runs 14 residues. The V gene's germline CDR1 is KGHSH and CDR2 LQKENI. Losses at the gene ends were 6 bases for V and 7 bases for J; bases not matched to a gene: 8. The CDR3 DNA follows: TGTGCCAGCTCCCCGACAGGGGAGTTGAATGAGCAGTTCTTC. Its protein is CASSPTGELNEQFF.

CDR3 loop: CAWSVNWGDQPQHF. The CDR3 coding sequence is TGTGCCTGGAGTGTAAACTGGGGGGATCAGCCCCAGCATTTT. This chain links TRBV30 with TRBJ1-5; D is possibly TRBD1 (5 bases). The CDR3 has 14 amino acids. Germline values: CDR1 GTSNPN, CDR2 SVGIG (reference sequence). V gave up 0 bases and J gave up 5 bases, with 11 bases separating them.

The rearrangement joins TRBV4-3 to TRBJ2-7; the match to TRBD1 covers 9 bases. Looked up from germline, CDR1 is LGHNA and CDR2 is YSLEER. The V and J ends lost 3 bases and 4 bases, in that order; junction bases with no gene match: 7. This CDR3 comprises 15 residues. The CDR3 DNA sequence: TGCGCCAGCAGCCAGAGAACAGGGGGCACTTACGAGCAGTACTTC. Translating gives CASSQRTGGTYEQYF.

The rearrangement uses TRBV7-9 and TRBJ2-2; no firm D call. The germline V and J ends were trimmed by 2 bases and 6 bases, with 13 bases remaining between them. This CDR3 region has 15 residues. The germline gives CDR1 SEHNR, CDR2 FQNEAQ (reference sequence). Here the CDR3 reads CASSLSSLVSGELFF. In DNA form, the CDR3 reads TGTGCCAGCAGCTTATCGAGCTTAGTTTCCGGGGAGCTGTTTTTT.

The V and J genes are TRBV5-1 and TRBJ2-5; 7 bases match TRBD1. Germline CDR1 is SGHRS and CDR2 is YFSETQ. The CDR3 has 16 amino acids. V shed 4 bases, J shed 0 bases, and the junction held 9 bases outside the gene matches. The CDR3 loop is CASSPRKGQNQETQYF. The CDR3 DNA is TGCGCCAGCAGCCCCCGTAAGGGACAGAACCAAGAGACCCAGTACTTC.